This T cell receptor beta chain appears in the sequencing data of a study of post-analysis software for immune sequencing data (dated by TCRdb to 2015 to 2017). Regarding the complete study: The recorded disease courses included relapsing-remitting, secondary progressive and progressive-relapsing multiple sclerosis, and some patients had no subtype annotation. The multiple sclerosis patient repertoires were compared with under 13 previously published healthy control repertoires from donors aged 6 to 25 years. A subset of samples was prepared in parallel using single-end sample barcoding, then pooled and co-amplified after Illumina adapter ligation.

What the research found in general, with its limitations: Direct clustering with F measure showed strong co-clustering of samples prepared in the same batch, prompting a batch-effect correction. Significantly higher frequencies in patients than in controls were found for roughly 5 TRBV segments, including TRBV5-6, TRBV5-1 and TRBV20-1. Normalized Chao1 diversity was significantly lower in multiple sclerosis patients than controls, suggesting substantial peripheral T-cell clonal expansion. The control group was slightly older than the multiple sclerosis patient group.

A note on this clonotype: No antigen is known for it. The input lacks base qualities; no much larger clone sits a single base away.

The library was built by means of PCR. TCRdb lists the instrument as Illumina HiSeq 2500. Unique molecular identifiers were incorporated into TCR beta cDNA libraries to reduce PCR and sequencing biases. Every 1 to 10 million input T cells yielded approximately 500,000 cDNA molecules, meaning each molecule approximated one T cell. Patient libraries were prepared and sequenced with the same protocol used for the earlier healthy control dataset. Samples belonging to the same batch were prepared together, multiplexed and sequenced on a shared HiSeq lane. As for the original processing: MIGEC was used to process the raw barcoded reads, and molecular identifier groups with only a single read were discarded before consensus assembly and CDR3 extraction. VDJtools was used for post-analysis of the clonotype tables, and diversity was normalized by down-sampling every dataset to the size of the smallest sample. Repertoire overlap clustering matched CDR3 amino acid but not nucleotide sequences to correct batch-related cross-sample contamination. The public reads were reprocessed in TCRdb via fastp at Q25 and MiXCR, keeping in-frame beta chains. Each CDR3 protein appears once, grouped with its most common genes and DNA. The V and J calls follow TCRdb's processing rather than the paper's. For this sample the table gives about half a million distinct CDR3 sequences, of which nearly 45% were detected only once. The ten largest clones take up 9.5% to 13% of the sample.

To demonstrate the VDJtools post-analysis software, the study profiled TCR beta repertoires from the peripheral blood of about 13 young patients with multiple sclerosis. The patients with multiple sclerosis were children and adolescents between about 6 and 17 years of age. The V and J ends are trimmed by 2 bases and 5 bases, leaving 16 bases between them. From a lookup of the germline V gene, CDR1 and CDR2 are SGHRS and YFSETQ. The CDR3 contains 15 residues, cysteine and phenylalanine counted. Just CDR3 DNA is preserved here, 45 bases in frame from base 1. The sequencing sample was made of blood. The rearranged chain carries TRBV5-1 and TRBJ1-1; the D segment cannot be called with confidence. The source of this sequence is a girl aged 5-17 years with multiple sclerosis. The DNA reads TGCGCCAGCAGCTTTCGTGGAAATACCAGGACTGAAGCTTTCTTT. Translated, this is CASSFRGNTRTEAFF.